The 23 T cell receptor beta chains below were found in one sample sequenced in a study of CD8+CD57+ T cells in acquired aplastic anemia. TCR beta VDJ combinations and CDR3 sequences were profiled from genomic DNA. Each CDR3 protein is one row after TCRdb ran MiXCR on the reads. The sample consists of 150,000 to 200,000 distinct CDR3 sequences, around half of them appearing once. The sequencing sample was made of sorted CD4+, CD8+, or CD8+CD57+ T cells (not recorded which) from PBMCs. The source is a human donor in good health.

The genes are TRBV9 and TRBJ1-5; D not resolved. Germline CDR1 is SGDLS and CDR2 is YYNGEE. The CDR3 runs to 14 residues. Trimming removed 0 bases at V and 6 bases at J, with 10 bases between. CDR3 sequence (DNA): TGTGCCAGCAGCGTAGGAGTTCTTCCTCAGCCCCAGCATTTT. Residues: CASSVGVLPQPQHF.

This clonotype was recorded at least ten times. The chain joins TRBV10-3 to TRBJ2-5; D unresolved. CDR3 length: 13 amino acids. Germline lookup yields CDR1 ENHRY and CDR2 SYGVKD. V shed 4 bases and J shed 0 bases, with 6 bases lying between them. The chain's CDR3 is CAISGTNQETQYF. The CDR3 nucleotides read TGTGCCATCAGTGGCACAAACCAAGAGACCCAGTACTTC.

This sequence joins TRBV29-1 and TRBJ2-2, with 7 bases fitting TRBD2. CDR1 is SQVTM and CDR2 is ANQGSEA in the germline V gene. The trim removed 5 bases at V and 9 bases at J, leaving 9 bases unmatched. The CDR3 covers 13 residues. In DNA form, the CDR3 reads TGCAGCGTTCGGCCGAGGGAGGGCTGGGAGCTGTTTTTT. Protein: CSVRPREGWELFF.

The chain is built from TRBV29-1 and TRBJ2-7; 9 bases are shared with TRBD1. The CDR3 loop spans 12 amino acids. Germline V gene sequence: CDR1 SQVTM, CDR2 ANQGSEA. V shed 8 bases and J 7 bases; nucleotides not matched to a gene: 9. CDR3 in DNA: TGCAGCATTGGACAGGGGCTCGGTGAGCAGTACTTC. Its protein is CSIGQGLGEQYF.

This chain connects TRBV20-1 to TRBJ2-1, with D perhaps matching TRBD1 (6 bases). CDR1 and CDR2 from the germline V gene are DFQATT and SNEGSKA (reference sequence). The V end was cut by 5 bases, the J end by 3 bases, with 14 bases between. The CDR3 totals 14 residues. This chain's CDR3 is CSAYTGTYYNEQFF. The CDR3 DNA sequence: TGCAGTGCTTACACCGGGACATACTACAATGAGCAGTTCTTC.

This clonotype has at least ten counts. The chain couples TRBV20-1 to TRBJ1-1, with D hard to call. This CDR3 is 11 amino acids long. Germline assignment: CDR1 DFQATT and CDR2 SNEGSKA (reference sequence). The V and J ends lost 4 bases and 4 bases respectively, with 7 bases between them. Here the CDR3 DNA reads TGCAGTGCTACGTCCGCCACTGAAGCTTTCTTT. Translated: CSATSATEAFF.

J is TRBJ2-7 and V is TRBV12-3 or TRBV12-4; 7 bases agree with TRBD1. The CDR3 covers 15 residues. Trimming cost V 7 bases and J 2 bases; bases outside gene matches: 11. CDR3 sequence (DNA): TGTGCCAGCACTATGACAGGGAGCGGCACCTACGAGCAGTACTTC. This translates into CASTMTGSGTYEQYF.

There are many counts of this clonotype. The V and J genes are TRBV4-2 and TRBJ2-3; D unclear. This CDR3 has 15 residues. The germline V and J ends were trimmed by 1 base and 5 bases, with 13 bases remaining between them. Germline CDR1 is LGHNA and CDR2 is YNFKEQ. CDR3 in DNA: TGTGCCAGCAGCCAAGCCAGGACCCGGATAGATACGCAGTATTTT. Translation: CASSQARTRIDTQYF.

The gene calls are TRBV7-2 and TRBJ2-5, with D possibly matching TRBD1 (5 bases). This CDR3 contains 14 residues. V was clipped by 1 base and J by 5 bases, with 11 bases between them. Germline V gene sequence: CDR1 SGHTA, CDR2 FQGNSA. CDR3 in DNA: TGTGCCAGCAGCTTAGGGGGCCAGTGGGAGACCCAGTACTTC. The encoded protein is CASSLGGQWETQYF.

This rearrangement joins TRBV7-8 to TRBJ1-5; D gene ambiguous. The CDR3 length is 15 residues. Trimming cost V 0 bases and J 0 bases, with 6 bases left between them. CDR1 is SGHVS and CDR2 is FQNEAQ in the germline V gene. CDR3 DNA: TGTGCCAGCAGCTTAGCGTCTTTTAGCAATCAGCCCCAGCATTTT. As protein: CASSLASFSNQPQHF.

V usage is TRBV12-3 or TRBV12-4 and J usage is TRBJ2-7, with 8 bases lining up with TRBD2. The CDR3 has 15 residues. V was pared by 3 bases and J by 0 bases, with 4 bases of the junction left unmatched. The CDR3 protein is CASSFGGGISYEQYF. The CDR3 nucleotides are TGTGCCAGCAGTTTTGGCGGGGGGATCTCCTACGAGCAGTACTTC.

Turning to this clonotype: One end of the junction varies from germline; a read error may be responsible. The chain carries TRBV19 and TRBJ1-2; D may be TRBD1 (6 bases). The germline CDR1 and CDR2 sequences are LNHDA and SQIVND (reference sequence). The CDR3 extends over 12 amino acids. CDR3 in amino acids: CTSSANRDGYTF. CDR3 nucleotide sequence: TGTACCAGTAGTGCCAACAGGGACGGCTACACCTTC.

This clonotype was recorded at least ten times. This chain joins TRBV2 and TRBJ2-6; no definite D call. The V and J ends lost 7 bases and 0 bases respectively, with 19 bases between them. This CDR3 has 18 amino acids. Germline V gene data show CDR1 as SNHLY and CDR2 as FYNNEI. The CDR3 nucleotides are TGTGCCAGCACCGAAAGACGGATCCTAATCTCTGGGGCCAACGTCCTGACTTTC. Its translation: CASTERRILISGANVLTF. The complete variable domain, with remaining parts taken from reference TRBV2 and TRBJ2-6, reads EPEVTQTPSHQVTQMGQEVILRCVPISNHLYFYWYRQILGQKVEFLVSFYNNEISEKSEIFDDQFSVERPDGSNFTLKIRSTKLEDSAMYFCASTERRILISGANVLTFGAGSRLTVL.

The chain has TRBV29-1 and TRBJ2-1; TRBD2 matches 11 bases. Trimming took 1 base from V and 4 from J; bases not matched to a gene: 6. Germline V gene data show CDR1 as SQVTM and CDR2 as ANQGSEA. This CDR3 spans 16 amino acids. CDR3 sequence: CSVEAKTSGVYNEQFF. The CDR3 DNA follows: TGCAGCGTTGAAGCGAAGACTAGCGGGGTTTACAATGAGCAGTTCTTC.

The chain couples TRBV10-3 to TRBJ1-5; D is unclear. There are 17 residues in the CDR3. Germline assignment: CDR1 ENHRY and CDR2 SYGVKD. V gave up 0 bases and J gave up 0 bases, with 12 bases separating them. CDR3 nucleotide sequence: TGTGCCATCAGTGAGTCCGTGGCTTACGGTAGCAATCAGCCCCAGCATTTT. Protein product: CAISESVAYGSNQPQHF.

Ten or more counts support this clonotype. This chain uses TRBV6-5 with TRBJ1-5; D is unresolved. V lost 0 bases, J lost 7 bases, and 16 bases lay in between. Germline-derived CDR1 and CDR2 are MNHEY and SVGAGI. The CDR3 sequence is 16 residues long. CDR3 in amino acids: CASSYSGPTGGQPQHF. CDR3 in DNA: TGTGCCAGCAGTTACTCTGGACCAACCGGCGGCCAGCCCCAGCATTTT.

This clonotype was counted at least ten times. CDR3 region: CSARGRENYGYTF. For the CDR3, the DNA is TGCAGTGCTAGAGGCAGGGAAAACTATGGCTACACCTTC. The rearrangement joins TRBV20-1 to TRBJ1-2, with a tentative D call TRBD1 (5 bases). V lost 1 base to trimming and J lost 2 bases, with 8 bases between them. Germline values: CDR1 DFQATT, CDR2 SNEGSKA (reference sequence). This CDR3 comprises 13 residues.

This clonotype was counted only a few times. This sequence joins TRBV30 and TRBJ1-4, with unresolved D. The CDR3 has 16 amino acids. Germline assignment: CDR1 GTSNPN and CDR2 SVGIG (reference sequence). V was trimmed by 2 bases and J by 0 bases, leaving 13 bases between them. The DNA of the CDR3 is TGTGCCTGGAGTCCACCGGCTGGGCCAACTAATGAAAAACTGTTTTTT. It yields the protein CAWSPPAGPTNEKLFF.

This chain links TRBV24-1 with TRBJ2-7; TRBD2 aligns across 10 bases. The trim removed 9 bases at V and 6 bases at J, leaving 7 bases unmatched. Germline lookup yields CDR1 KGHDR and CDR2 SFDVKD. There are 13 residues in the CDR3. CDR3 sequence (DNA): TGTGCCACCGCTCAGATAGCGGGAGGCGAGCAGTACTTC. This codes for CATAQIAGGEQYF.

The V gene is TRBV20-1, the J gene TRBJ1-6, with a possible D match to TRBD1 (6 bases). CDR3 length equals 16 residues. With 1 base removed from V and 7 bases from J, the gap between germline ends came to 17 bases. Germline-derived CDR1 and CDR2 are DFQATT and SNEGSKA (reference sequence). In nucleotides, the CDR3 is TGCAGTGCTAGAGGGAACGGACAGAGGGCGAATTCACCCCTCCACTTT. Translated, it gives CSARGNGQRANSPLHF.

This clonotype has a count of ten or more. The chain carries TRBV11-2 and TRBJ1-5; D is perhaps TRBD1 (5 bases). V lost 0 bases, J lost 4 bases, and 10 bases lay in between. Germline CDR1 reads SGHAT; CDR2 reads FQNNGV. CDR3 length equals 15 residues. CDR3 amino acids: CASSLDAGPNQPQHF. CDR3 DNA sequence: TGTGCCAGCAGCTTAGATGCAGGGCCAAATCAGCCCCAGCATTTT.

This rearrangement joins TRBV20-1 to TRBJ1-1, with a possible D match to TRBD1 (5 bases). CDR3 length equals 12 residues. Germline CDR1 and CDR2: DFQATT and SNEGSKA (reference sequence). With 5 bases removed from V and 7 bases from J, the gap between germline ends came to 14 bases. The CDR3 sequence: CSAGDPTDEAFF. CDR3 in DNA: TGCAGTGCTGGGGACCCGACGGATGAAGCTTTCTTT.

The table lists this clonotype with a count of one. The chain recombines TRBV19 with TRBJ2-1, with unresolved D. Germline V gene data show CDR1 as LNHDA and CDR2 as SQIVND (reference sequence). The germline V and J ends were trimmed by 8 bases and 0 bases, with 8 bases remaining between them. This CDR3 is built from 13 residues. CDR3 nucleotide sequence: TGTGCCAGTCAAGGTAGCTCCTACAATGAGCAGTTCTTC. Translation: CASQGSSYNEQFF. The full variable domain, its missing parts supplied by reference TRBV19 and TRBJ2-1, is DGGITQSPKYLFRKEGQNVTLSCEQNLNHDAMYWYRQDPGQGLRLIYYSQIVNDFQKGDIAEGYSVSREKKESFPLTVTSAQKNPTAFYLCASQGSSYNEQFFGPGTRLTVL.